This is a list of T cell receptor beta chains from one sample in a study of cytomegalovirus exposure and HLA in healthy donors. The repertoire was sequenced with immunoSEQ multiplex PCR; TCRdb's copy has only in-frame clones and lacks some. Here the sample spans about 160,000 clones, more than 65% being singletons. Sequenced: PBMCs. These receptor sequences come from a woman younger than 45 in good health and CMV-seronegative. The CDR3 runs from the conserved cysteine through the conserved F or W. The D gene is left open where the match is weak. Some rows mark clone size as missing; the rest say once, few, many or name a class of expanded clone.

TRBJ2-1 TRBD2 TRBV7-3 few TGTGCCAGCAGTCCGACTAGCGGGGGCAATGAGCAGTTCTTC CASSPTSGGNEQFF
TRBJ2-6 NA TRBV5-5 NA TGTGCCAGCAGCCTAGGACTCCCCAGCTCTGGGGCCAACGTCCTGACTTTC CASSLGLPSSGANVLTF
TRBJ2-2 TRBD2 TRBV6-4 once TGTGCCAGCAGTGTCGAAGCGGGAGAGAGCCCCGGGGAGCTGTTTTTT CASSVEAGESPGELFF
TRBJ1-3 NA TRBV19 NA TGTGCCAGTAGTACAGGGCTCTCTGGAAACACCATATATTTT CASSTGLSGNTIYF
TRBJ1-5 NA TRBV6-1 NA TGTGCCAGCAGAGTAACCGGGAAGATCCAGCCCCAGCATTTT CASRVTGKIQPQHF
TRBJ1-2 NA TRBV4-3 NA TGCGCCAGCAGCCAAGATCGAGAAACCTATGGCTACACCTTC CASSQDRETYGYTF
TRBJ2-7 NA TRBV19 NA TGTGCCAGTACCAAAGGACTTTCCCGTTCTTACGAGCAGTACTTC CASTKGLSRSYEQYF
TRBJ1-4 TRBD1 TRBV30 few TGTGCCTGGACCCCAGGGACAGTGACGGAAAAACTGTTTTTT CAWTPGTVTEKLFF
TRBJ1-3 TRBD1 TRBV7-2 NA TGTGCCAGCAGCCCAGGGACAGGCTACTCTGGAAACACCATATATTTT CASSPGTGYSGNTIYF
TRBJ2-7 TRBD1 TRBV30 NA TGTGCCTGGAGTGTGTGGGGACAGGGGGCTTACGAGCAGTACTTC CAWSVWGQGAYEQYF
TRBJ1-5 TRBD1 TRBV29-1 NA TGCAGCGTTGGGTCAGGGGGAAAGGGTCAGCCCCAGCATTTT CSVGSGGKGQPQHF
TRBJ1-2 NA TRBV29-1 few TGCAGCGTCAGGGACTCCAACTATGGCTACACCTTC CSVRDSNYGYTF
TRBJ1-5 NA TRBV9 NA TGTGCCAGCAAAGTAGCGGGGAGGTTCTCAAAAAATCAGCCCCAGCATTTT CASKVAGRFSKNQPQHF
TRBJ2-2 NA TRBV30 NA TGTGCCTCTGGCCGAGGAGGCGGGGAGCTGTTTTTT CASGRGGGELFF
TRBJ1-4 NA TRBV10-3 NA TGTGCCATCAGTCAGGGCCCGTCAGGGAAACTGTTTTTT CAISQGPSGKLFF
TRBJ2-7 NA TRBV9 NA TGTGCCAGCAGCGCGACCCGGGACTCCTACTCCTACGAGCAGTACTTC CASSATRDSYSYEQYF
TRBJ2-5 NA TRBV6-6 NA TGTGCCAGCAGACACCCCGACAACCAAGAGACCCAGTACTTC CASRHPDNQETQYF
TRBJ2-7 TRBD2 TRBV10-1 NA TGCGCCAGCAGTCACGCGGGGGACTACGAGCAGTACTTC CASSHAGDYEQYF
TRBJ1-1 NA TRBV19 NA TGTGCCAGTAGTCATGGAATGTTTAACAGTGAAGCTTTCTTT CASSHGMFNSEAFF
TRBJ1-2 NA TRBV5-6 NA TGTGCCAGCAGCTTGCAGAGGGAAAGCTACACCTTC CASSLQRESYTF
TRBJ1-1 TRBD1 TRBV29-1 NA TGCAGCGCCTACAGGGGTGGCACTGAAGCTTTCTTT CSAYRGGTEAFF
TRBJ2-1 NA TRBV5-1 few TGCGCCAGCAGCTTGGGGGACAACAATGAGCAGTTCTTC CASSLGDNNEQFF
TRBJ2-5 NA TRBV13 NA TGTGCCAGCAGCTTAGAGAGAGAGACCCAGTACTTC CASSLERETQYF
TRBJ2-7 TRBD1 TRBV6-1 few TGTGCCAGCAGTGGTCGGACAGGGGAGTACGAGCAGTACTTC CASSGRTGEYEQYF
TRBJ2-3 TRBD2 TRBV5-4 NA TGTGCCAGCAGCACCCGACTAGCGGACACAGATACGCAGTATTTT CASSTRLADTDTQYF
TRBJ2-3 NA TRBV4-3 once TGCGCCAGCAGCCCCCGCGGGGTAGAGATTGGGGATACGCAGTATTTT CASSPRGVEIGDTQYF
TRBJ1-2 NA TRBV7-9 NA TGTGCCAGCAGCTTAGCCGCGTCAGGGCATGGCTACACCTTC CASSLAASGHGYTF
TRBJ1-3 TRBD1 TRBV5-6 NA TGTGCCAGCAGCGAACTTGGGACAGATGGAAACACCATATATTTT CASSELGTDGNTIYF
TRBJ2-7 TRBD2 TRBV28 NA TGTGCCAGCAGTCCCTCCGGGACTAGCGGAACCTACGAGCAGTACTTC CASSPSGTSGTYEQYF
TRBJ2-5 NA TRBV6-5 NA TGTGCCAGCAGGGGTCTTTTGGACAAAGAGACCCAGTACTTC CASRGLLDKETQYF
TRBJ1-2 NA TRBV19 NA TGTGCCAGTAGTAGGGAGGAGGGTGGCTACACCTTC CASSREEGGYTF
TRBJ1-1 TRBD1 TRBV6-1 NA TGTGCCAGCAGTTCGGACAGGGGGGACACTGAAGCTTTCTTT CASSSDRGDTEAFF
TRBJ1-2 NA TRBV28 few TGTGCCAGCAGTTTTTGGGCAGATAACTATGGCTACACCTTC CASSFWADNYGYTF
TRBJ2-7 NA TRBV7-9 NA TGTGCCAGCAGCTTAGGGGCAGACACCTACGAGCAGTACTTC CASSLGADTYEQYF
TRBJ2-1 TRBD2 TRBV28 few TGTGCCAGCAGCCCTATAGCGGGAGGGCTTGGCAATGAGCAGTTCTTC CASSPIAGGLGNEQFF
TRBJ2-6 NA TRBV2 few TGTGCCAGACTCGGCGGGGGCTCCGGGGCCAACGTCCTGACTTTC CARLGGGSGANVLTF